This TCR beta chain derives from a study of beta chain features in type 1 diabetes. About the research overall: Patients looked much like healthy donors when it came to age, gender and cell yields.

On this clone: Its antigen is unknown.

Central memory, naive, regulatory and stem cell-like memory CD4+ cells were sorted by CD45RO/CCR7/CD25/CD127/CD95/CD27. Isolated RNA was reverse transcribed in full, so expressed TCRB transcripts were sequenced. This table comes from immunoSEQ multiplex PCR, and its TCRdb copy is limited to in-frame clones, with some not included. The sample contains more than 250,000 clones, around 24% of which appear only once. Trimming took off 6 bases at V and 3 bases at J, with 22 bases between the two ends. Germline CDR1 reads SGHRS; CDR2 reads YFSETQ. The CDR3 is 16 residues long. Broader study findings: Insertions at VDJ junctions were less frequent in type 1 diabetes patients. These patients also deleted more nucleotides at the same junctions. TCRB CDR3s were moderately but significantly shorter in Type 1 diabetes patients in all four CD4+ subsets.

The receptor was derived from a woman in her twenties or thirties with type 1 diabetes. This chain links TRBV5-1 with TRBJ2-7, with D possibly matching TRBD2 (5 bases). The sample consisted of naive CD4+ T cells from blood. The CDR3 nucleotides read TGCGCCAGCACCCCCGTCCCAAGGGAAGGAGGCTACGAGCAGTACTTC. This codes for CASTPVPREGGYEQYF.